Only one count was recorded for the clone carrying this T cell receptor (beta chain). The antigen is not known. The protocol was immunoSEQ multiplex PCR, while the TCRdb copy is restricted to in-frame clones and leaves out a portion. This table holds tens of thousands of clones, nearly 90% found once. The CDR3 has 16 residues. V was pared by 4 bases and J by 0 bases, with 9 bases of the junction left unmatched. The data were obtained in a study of graft-versus-host responses after intestinal transplantation. Study-level background: Among the recipients, all got anti-thymocyte globulin induction and then tacrolimus and steroids for roughly three years.

Study-wide results and limits: Allograft graft-versus-host to host-versus-graft clonal ratios ran high in patients with graft-donor T cell macrochimerism.

The chain has TRBV23-1 and TRBJ2-7, with 7 bases identical to TRBD1. TRBV23-1 is marked as an open reading frame, function uncertain. Sample: unstimulated CD8+ T cells sorted from spleen or lymph node cells, taken before transplant. The receptor was isolated from a human donor who was the organ donor for an intestinal transplant. The DNA of the CDR3 is TGCGCCAGCAGTCCCCAGGCAGGACAGGTCTCCTACGAGCAGTACGTC. It translates to CASSPQAGQVSYEQYV.